Sequencing of this T cell receptor (beta chain) was carried out in a study of tumor-infiltrating lymphocytes in primary liver carcinoma. In germline, CDR1 is MNHNY, CDR2 SVGAGI (reference sequence). This CDR3 has 13 amino acids. A constant-region primer primed TCR beta cDNA synthesis from about 530 ng of total RNA. Three rounds of nested multiplex PCR with slightly modified ARM-PCR produced TCR beta libraries. TRBV1-TRBV30 forward primers paired with a C-beta reverse primer drove the first two PCR rounds, about 10 cycles each. From the multiplex PCR reads, TCRdb called clonotypes with MiXCR, one entry per CDR3 protein. The table has 190,000 or so distinct CDR3 sequences, about two thirds seen once; the top ten hold roughly 7%. A few counts support this clonotype. The antigen is not known. This may be a read error, as it is one base from a much larger clone. Study results and limitations: When set against blood, tumors had a significantly higher top-250-clone fraction (p = 0.039).

RNA was extracted from whole blood without cell sorting, alongside germline DNA. What was collected before surgery was 4 to 5 milliliters of peripheral blood. The chain combines TRBV6-6 with TRBJ2-7, with 7 bases lining up with TRBD2. Material: peripheral blood. The sequence was collected from an older woman with primary liver carcinoma and hepatitis B virus infection. The CDR3 here is CASNYGLVYEQYF. CDR3 DNA sequence: TGTGCCAGCAATTACGGACTAGTTTACGAGCAGTACTTC.